This TCR beta chain derives from a study of monozygotic twins with inflammatory bowel disease. Study-level findings and limits: Support for any single strong IBD-associated signal or clonotype was not found.

The germline CDR1 and CDR2 sequences are DFQATT and SNEGSKA (reference sequence). This CDR3 spans 15 amino acids. In regard to this clonotype: The antigen is undetermined.

Each donor supplied about 2.5 ml of blood. The UMIs carried a 6-nucleotide sample barcode, and they were added by template switching. TCRdb reprocessed the 5' RACE reads; each CDR3 protein has one entry and no DNA is given. This table holds fewer than 450,000 distinct CDR3 sequences. The chain is built from TRBV20-1 and TRBJ1-1; TCRdb's D gene call, TRBD1, goes unchecked for lack of DNA. This receptor was taken from a human donor with ulcerative colitis or Crohn's disease, or a healthy co-twin of an affected twin (not recorded which). Material: blood. The CDR3 spells CSARDQNRGHAEAFF.